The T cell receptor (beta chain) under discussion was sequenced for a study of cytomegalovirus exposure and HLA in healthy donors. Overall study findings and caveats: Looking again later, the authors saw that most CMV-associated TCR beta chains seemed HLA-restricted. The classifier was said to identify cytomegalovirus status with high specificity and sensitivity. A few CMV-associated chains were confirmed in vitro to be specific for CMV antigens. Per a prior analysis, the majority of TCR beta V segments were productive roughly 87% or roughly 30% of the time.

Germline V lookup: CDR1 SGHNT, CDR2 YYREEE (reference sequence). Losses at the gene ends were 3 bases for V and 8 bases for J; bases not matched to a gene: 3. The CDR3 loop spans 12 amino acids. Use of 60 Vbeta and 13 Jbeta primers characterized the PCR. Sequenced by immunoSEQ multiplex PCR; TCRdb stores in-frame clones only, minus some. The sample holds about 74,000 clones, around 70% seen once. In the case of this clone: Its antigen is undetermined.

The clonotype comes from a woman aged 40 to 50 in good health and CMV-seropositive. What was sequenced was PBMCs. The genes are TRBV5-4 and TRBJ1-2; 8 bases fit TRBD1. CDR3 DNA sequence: TGTGCCAGCAGCTCGACAGGGGAAGGCTACACCTTC. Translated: CASSSTGEGYTF.